This T cell receptor beta chain was sequenced during a study of T cell responses to AZD1222 COVID-19 vaccine. Profiled with immunoSEQ multiplex PCR; TCRdb holds only in-frame clones, not every one. The table shows about 140,000 clones, with 80% to 95% occurring only once. Whole-study results and caveats: Donors, mostly white British, included more females; clonal diversity was possibly underestimated.

The CDR3 sequence is 15 residues long. Germline V gene sequence: CDR1 MNHNS, CDR2 SASEGT. V was cut by 2 bases and J by 0 bases, with 8 bases left in between. This clone has more than one count but fewer than ten. Its antigen remains unknown. The sample was peripheral blood, taken on day 0 of AZD1222 vaccination. The TCR sequence derives from an adult in good health. The gene calls are TRBV6-1 and TRBJ2-1, with D possibly being TRBD1 (6 bases). The CDR3 sequence is CASSERGSSYNEQFF. CDR3 bases: TGTGCCAGCAGTGAAAGGGGGAGCTCCTACAATGAGCAGTTCTTC.